The source of this T cell receptor (beta chain) is a study of T cells in Graves' hyperthyroidism and ophthalmopathy. Subjects with ophthalmopathy showed a Clinical Activity Score no lower than 3, a NOSPECS grade no lower than 4, and a duration shorter than 3 months. PBMCs were derived from 10 ml fresh peripheral blood. There are many counts of this clonotype. Its specificity is not known. This CDR3 is 16 amino acids long. V shed 0 bases, J shed 6 bases, and the junction held 7 bases outside the gene matches. Germline V gives CDR1 GTSNPN, CDR2 SVGIG (reference sequence). General study results and limits: Most thyroid clonotypes expanded above 0.001 appeared in blood too.

Authors of the study amplified TCR beta CDR3 regions from RNA transcripts. Using the HTBI primer set, a first-round RT-PCR was run on the TCR CDR3. TCRdb recomputed calls from the multiplex PCR reads with MiXCR, one row per CDR3 protein. The sample shows some 500,000 distinct CDR3 sequences, roughly a quarter of them seen only once. The sample was blood. V and J are TRBV30 and TRBJ1-5; TRBD1 agrees at 11 bases. The TCR was taken from a woman in her thirties with Graves' ophthalmopathy. The CDR3: CAWSVQRTGGTQPQHF. The CDR3 DNA follows: TGTGCCTGGAGTGTACAGCGGACAGGGGGCACTCAGCCCCAGCATTTT.